These 21 T cell receptor beta chains originate from one sample sequenced in a study of memory CD4+ T cells and cytomegalovirus serostatus (dated by TCRdb to the late 2010s). A FACSAria II was used to sort memory CD4+ T cells, defined as single viable CD3+CD4+CD8-CD45RO+ cells. Library preparation used the immunoSEQ multiplex PCR assay. TCRdb took over this immuneACCESS table, retaining in-frame rearrangements with V and J assigned. Such tables are incomplete; in checked studies, under half of the missing clones stem from an unresolved V gene, and the remainder is unexplained. The sample table contains some 95,000 clones; only one count was recorded for roughly 80% of them. Together, the top ten hold around 3.6% of the sample. Source material: memory CD4+ T cells from blood. The receptors were gathered from an adult in good health and CMV-seropositive.

This chain joins TRBV5-1 and TRBJ2-7, with D possibly matching TRBD1 (6 bases). The CDR3 loop spans 15 amino acids. Trimming shortened V by 5 bases and J by 0 bases, and 15 bases separated the two germline ends. Germline CDR1 reads SGHRS; CDR2 reads YFSETQ. CDR3 in DNA: TGCGCCAGCAGTGTGGGACACCTGAGCTCCTACGAGCAGTACTTC. It codes for CASSVGHLSSYEQYF.

Concerning this clone: This specimen includes other DNA sequences encoding the same CDR3. The chain is built from TRBV28 and TRBJ1-2; perhaps TRBD1 as D (5 bases). V lost 6 bases, J lost 1 base, and 9 bases lay in between. CDR1 is MDHEN and CDR2 is SYDVKM in the germline V gene. This CDR3 is 13 amino acids long. CDR3 sequence reads: CASSPTVNYGYTF. CDR3 nucleotide sequence: TGTGCCAGCAGCCCGACAGTTAACTATGGCTACACCTTC.

V gene TRBV11-2 combines with J gene TRBJ2-1; TRBD2 matches 10 bases. The germline V gene has CDR1 SGHAT and CDR2 FQNNGV. The CDR3 length is 17 residues. V lost 6 bases to trimming and J lost 5 bases; unmatched junction nucleotides: 13. CDR3 region: CASSSNSGLAPNNEQFF. CDR3 DNA: TGTGCCAGCAGTTCAAACTCGGGACTAGCGCCCAACAATGAGCAGTTCTTC.

V usage is TRBV11-2 and J usage is TRBJ2-5, with 12 bases fitting TRBD2. The junction had 5 bases not matched to a gene; V was cut back by 5 bases and J by 7 bases. This CDR3 has 14 residues. From germline, CDR1 is SGHAT and CDR2 FQNNGV. The CDR3 DNA reads as TGTGCCAGCAGCCGGACTAGCGGGACTGGGACCCAGTACTTC. The encoded protein is CASSRTSGTGTQYF.

The genes are TRBV7-8 and TRBJ2-2; perhaps TRBD2 as D (6 bases). The V end lost 5 bases, the J end lost 0 bases, and 16 bases lay between the germline ends. This CDR3 contains 17 residues. The germline V gene has CDR1 SGHVS and CDR2 FQNEAQ. The CDR3 coding sequence is TGTGCCAGCAGCCTTTCCGGGGTAGCGGCGAACACCGGGGAGCTGTTTTTT. Translated: CASSLSGVAANTGELFF.

This chain links TRBV29-1 with TRBJ1-6; possibly TRBD1 for D (5 bases). Germline V lookup: CDR1 SQVTM, CDR2 ANQGSEA. The CDR3 has 13 amino acids. V lost 6 bases to trimming and J lost 7 bases, with 13 bases between them. The CDR3 DNA reads as TGCAGCGTGCGCCAGGGATCGAATTCACCCCTCCACTTT. It yields the protein CSVRQGSNSPLHF.

The V call is TRBV6-6, the J call TRBJ1-4, with D possibly matching TRBD1 (5 bases). V lost 6 bases to trimming and J lost 6 bases, with 5 bases between them. This CDR3 region has 11 residues. CDR1 MNHNY and CDR2 SVGAGI come from the germline V gene (reference sequence). The CDR3 sequence is CASSRDEKLFF. In nucleotides, the CDR3 is TGTGCCAGCAGCAGGGATGAAAAACTGTTTTTT.

Here the CDR3 reads CASRTFTDRQPQHF. The CDR3 DNA follows: TGTGCCAGCAGAACCTTTACAGATCGTCAGCCCCAGCATTTT. The rearrangement links TRBV28 to TRBJ1-5; D unclear. Trimming took off 6 bases at V and 6 bases at J, with 15 bases between the two ends. In germline, CDR1 is MDHEN, CDR2 SYDVKM. CDR3 size: 14 residues.

This chain joins TRBV7-8 and TRBJ1-4; D remains ambiguous. Between the trimmed V and J ends, which lost 5 bases and 10 bases, there was a span of 20 bases. In germline, CDR1 is SGHVS, CDR2 FQNEAQ. CDR3 length: 15 amino acids. In DNA form, the CDR3 reads TGTGCCAGCAGCCCCCCTTTCGACGGAAGAGGAAAACTGTTTTTT. This codes for CASSPPFDGRGKLFF.

This clone was seen once. The chain combines TRBV28 with TRBJ1-4; D not resolved. The V end was cut by 2 bases, the J end by 3 bases, with 7 bases between. Germline CDR1 is MDHEN and CDR2 is SYDVKM. The CDR3 spans 14 residues. In DNA, the CDR3 is TGTGCCAGCAGTTTAGTAGGGCCTAATGAAAAACTGTTTTTT. Residues: CASSLVGPNEKLFF.

The chain links TRBV5-1 to TRBJ2-3; D gene ambiguous. There are 13 residues in the CDR3. Germline loops: CDR1 SGHRS, CDR2 YFSETQ. V was cut by 0 bases and J by 3 bases, with 5 bases left in between. This chain's CDR3 is CASSLVGTDTQYF. The CDR3 coding sequence is TGCGCCAGCAGCTTGGTAGGAACAGATACGCAGTATTTT.

The V call is TRBV7-3, the J call TRBJ1-4, with D hard to call. There are 15 residues in the CDR3. Trimming took off 5 bases at V and 2 bases at J, with 12 bases between the two ends. CDR1 and CDR2 from the germline V gene are SGHTA and FQGTGA. This CDR3 is CASSLKGRTNEKLFF. CDR3 nucleotide sequence: TGTGCCAGCAGCCTTAAAGGGAGGACTAATGAAAAACTGTTTTTT.

The chain employs TRBV11-2 and TRBJ1-4; D not resolved. The CDR3 consists of 16 residues. V shed 0 bases and J shed 2 bases, with 10 bases lying between them. The germline CDR1 and CDR2 sequences are SGHAT and FQNNGV. CDR3: CASSLDLSPTNEKLFF. The CDR3 DNA follows: TGTGCCAGCAGCTTAGATTTGAGCCCGACTAATGAAAAACTGTTTTTT. The entire variable domain, with the rest obtained from reference TRBV11-2 and TRBJ1-4, is as follows: EAGVAQSPRYKIIEKRQSVAFWCNPISGHATLYWYQQILGQGPKLLIQFQNNGVVDDSQLPKDRFSAERLKGVDSTLKIQPAKLEDSAVYLCASSLDLSPTNEKLFFGSGTQLSVL.

This chain uses TRBV11-2 with TRBJ1-2, with D possibly TRBD1 on 5 matching bases. Trimming shortened V by 3 bases and J by 1 base, and 6 bases separated the two germline ends. This CDR3 contains 13 residues. Germline V CDR1 and CDR2: SGHAT, FQNNGV. The CDR3 DNA sequence: TGTGCCAGCAGCTTGACAGTTAACTATGGCTACACCTTC. It specifies CASSLTVNYGYTF.

The chain links TRBV10-3 to TRBJ1-4; 7 bases match TRBD1. With V trimmed by 11 bases and J by 8 bases, 8 bases remained unmatched. CDR1 ENHRY and CDR2 SYGVKD come from the germline V gene. The CDR3 has 12 amino acids. CDR3 region: CAARGLGEKLFF. The CDR3 coding sequence is TGTGCCGCAAGGGGGCTGGGAGAAAAACTGTTTTTT.

This chain joins TRBV7-2 and TRBJ1-4; maybe TRBD1 (5 bases). V was shortened by 3 bases and J by 7 bases, with 15 bases between the two germline ends. Germline V gene data show CDR1 as SGHTA and CDR2 as FQGNSA. This CDR3 contains 15 residues. The CDR3, as DNA: TGTGCCAGCAGCTTCGGGGGGAACCGGGGTGAAAAACTGTTTTTT. It encodes CASSFGGNRGEKLFF.

This chain joins TRBV7-2 and TRBJ1-1; no firm D call. This CDR3 has 13 residues. Germline CDR1 reads SGHTA; CDR2 reads FQGNSA. V was trimmed by 5 bases and J by 1 base, leaving 8 bases between them. The CDR3 nucleotides are TGTGCCAGCAGCCGGAGTGCGAACACTGAAGCTTTCTTT. It yields the protein CASSRSANTEAFF.

This clone was observed at least ten times. This rearrangement joins TRBV4-2 to TRBJ2-7; 11 positions match TRBD2. The CDR3 covers 16 residues. Per germline, CDR1 LGHNA and CDR2 YNFKEQ. The J segment lost 1 base and the V segment lost 2 bases, leaving 4 bases of the junction unmatched. CDR3 sequence reads: CASSQLLAGDSYEQYF. The CDR3 bases are TGTGCCAGCAGCCAACTACTAGCGGGAGATTCCTACGAGCAGTACTTC.

This clone was counted between two and nine times. Additional DNA sequences in this sample encode the identical CDR3. This chain connects TRBV27 to TRBJ2-7; 11 nucleotides align to TRBD2. Germline CDR1 reads MNHEY; CDR2 reads SMNVEV (reference sequence). J gave up 2 bases and V 5 bases, and 8 bases lay outside the gene matches. This CDR3 has 16 amino acids. The CDR3 nucleotides are TGTGCCAGCAGTCCACCCGGTAGCGGGAGGGCCTACGAGCAGTACTTC. Protein sequence: CASSPPGSGRAYEQYF.

The rearrangement joins TRBV12-5 to TRBJ2-2, with TRBD2 matching 11 bases. The germline CDR1 and CDR2 sequences are LGHNT and FRNRAP. This CDR3 region has 18 residues. V was pared by 1 base and J by 4 bases, with 8 bases of the junction left unmatched. The CDR3 sequence: CASGLGTSGGRGTGELFF. In DNA, the CDR3 is TGTGCTAGTGGTTTGGGAACTAGCGGGGGTCGGGGCACCGGGGAGCTGTTTTTT.

The chain is built from TRBV14 and TRBJ1-1; D unclear. The CDR3 loop spans 13 amino acids. The germline V and J ends were trimmed by 3 bases and 8 bases, with 13 bases remaining between them. Germline CDR1 and CDR2: SGHDN and FVKESK. The CDR3 region is CASSQYRGLEAFF. DNA of the CDR3: TGTGCCAGCAGCCAGTACCGAGGGCTGGAAGCTTTCTTT.